The 5 T cell receptor beta chains reported below all come from one sample, sequenced in a study of spatial heterogeneity in lung cancer. Sample time point: sample taken at primary tumor resection. From the 5' RACE reads, TCRdb called clonotypes with MiXCR, one entry per CDR3 protein. Altogether around 40,000 distinct CDR3 sequences are present, roughly 4.9% being singletons, with the ten largest covering 20% to 30%. The starting material was PBMCs, obtained at surgery. These receptors were obtained from a female donor with early-stage non-small cell lung cancer.

This clonotype showed up many times. This chain connects TRBV6-1 to TRBJ1-1; 9 positions match TRBD1. The ends lost 6 bases at V and 3 bases at J; junction bases unmatched: 17. CDR1 MNHNS and CDR2 SASEGT come from the germline V gene. The CDR3 length is 18 residues. The CDR3 coding sequence is TGTGCCAGCAGCTGGGGTCCCGGGACAGGGAGAGTGGACACTGAAGCTTTCTTT. This codes for CASSWGPGTGRVDTEAFF.

The table lists this clonotype with many counts. The chain is built from TRBV7-2 and TRBJ1-6; 7 bases fit TRBD1. V shed 2 bases and J 6 bases; nucleotides not matched to a gene: 1. CDR3 size: 14 residues. The V gene's germline CDR1 is SGHTA and CDR2 FQGNSA. The CDR3 region is CASSLYRGNSPLHF. CDR3 sequence (DNA): TGTGCCAGCAGCTTATACAGGGGTAATTCACCCCTCCACTTT.

This clonotype was seen many times. The chain carries TRBV12-3 or TRBV12-4 and TRBJ2-7, with D tentatively TRBD1 or TRBD2 (6 bases each). With 6 bases removed from V and 1 base from J, the gap between germline ends came to 10 bases. The CDR3 spans 13 residues. The DNA of the CDR3 is TGTGCCAGCAGCCTAGGGGGGTCCTACGAGCAGTACTTC. It translates to CASSLGGSYEQYF.

This clonotype has a handful of counts. The chain has TRBV6-2 or TRBV6-3 and TRBJ1-1; D uncertain. CDR3 length: 15 residues. Germline V gives CDR1 MNHEY, CDR2 SVGEGT. Deletions cut 6 bases from V and 1 base from J, with 15 bases between. CDR3 nucleotide sequence: TGTGCCAGCAGCGACGACCTCGGCGGGAACACTGAAGCTTTCTTT. It translates to CASSDDLGGNTEAFF.

This clonotype showed up just a few times. The chain has TRBV5-1 and TRBJ2-1; D is perhaps TRBD1 or TRBD2 (5 bases each). CDR3 length: 14 amino acids. Between the trimmed V and J ends, which lost 2 bases and 5 bases, there was a span of 11 bases. In germline, CDR1 is SGHRS, CDR2 YFSETQ. CDR3 nucleotide sequence: TGCGCCAGCAGCTTAGGCGTGGGGGACAATGAGCAGTTCTTC. Its translation: CASSLGVGDNEQFF. Looking up the rest from reference TRBV5-1 and TRBJ2-1 gives the full variable domain: KAGVTQTPRYLIKTRGQQVTLSCSPISGHRSVSWYQQTPGQGLQFLFEYFSETQRNKGNFPGRFSGRQFSNSRSEMNVSTLELGDSALYLCASSLGVGDNEQFFGPGTRLTVL.